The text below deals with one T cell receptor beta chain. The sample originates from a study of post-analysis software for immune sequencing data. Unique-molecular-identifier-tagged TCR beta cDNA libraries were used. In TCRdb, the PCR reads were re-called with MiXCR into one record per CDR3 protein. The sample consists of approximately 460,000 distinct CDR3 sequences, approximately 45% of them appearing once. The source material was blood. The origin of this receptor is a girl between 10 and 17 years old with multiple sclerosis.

Here the CDR3 reads CSVGTRTSGSPTVAGANVLTF. As DNA, the CDR3 is TGCAGCGTAGGGACCCGGACTAGCGGGAGCCCCACAGTCGCTGGGGCCAACGTCCTGACTTTC. The J gene is TRBJ2-6, the V gene TRBV29-1; 13 bases line up with TRBD2. V dropped 6 bases and J dropped 2; count of bases not matched to a gene: 19. The germline gives CDR1 SQVTM, CDR2 ANQGSEA. This CDR3 region has 21 residues.